Below, 17 T cell receptor beta chains from the same sample are listed, as sequenced in a study of blood T cell repertoires in COVID-19. The method was immunoSEQ multiplex PCR; TCRdb's version includes in-frame clones alone and lacks a portion of them. The sample has some 86,000 clones, roughly 90% seen once. The sample was peripheral blood. These receptors came from a human donor with active COVID-19. The donor label of this sample is uncertain.

The chain carries TRBV6-2 or TRBV6-3 and TRBJ2-7, with D tentatively TRBD1 (6 bases). The CDR3 has 13 amino acids. V was clipped by 2 bases and J by 5 bases, with 10 bases between them. The germline CDR1 and CDR2 sequences are MNHEY and SVGEGT. The CDR3 DNA follows: TGTGCCAGCAGTTACCTTTGGGGGCACGAGCAGTACTTC. It yields the protein CASSYLWGHEQYF.

The V and J genes are TRBV20-1 and TRBJ1-1; 7 positions match TRBD1. This CDR3 region has 11 residues. Germline V gene lookup returns CDR1 DFQATT and CDR2 SNEGSKA (reference sequence). The trim removed 2 bases at V and 10 bases at J, leaving 4 bases unmatched. DNA for the CDR3: TGCAGTGCTAGACAGGGGGGTCGAGCTTTCTTT. Translation gives CSARQGGRAFF.

The chain has TRBV29-1 and TRBJ1-2, with TRBD1 as a possible D gene (6 bases). Germline V gene lookup returns CDR1 SQVTM and CDR2 ANQGSEA. Trimming removed 3 bases at V and 8 bases at J, with 10 bases between. The CDR3 is made up of 11 amino acids. For the CDR3, the DNA is TGCAGCGTTGAGGGGGCTGACGGCTACACCTTC. Encoded protein: CSVEGADGYTF.

The rearrangement uses TRBV29-1 and TRBJ2-7, with 9 bases that match TRBD1. The CDR3 spans 14 residues. V shed 6 bases and J 2 bases; nucleotides not matched to a gene: 8. The germline V gene encodes CDR1 SQVTM and CDR2 ANQGSEA. This chain's CDR3 is CSVSGTGIPYEQYF. Written as DNA, the CDR3 is TGCAGCGTATCCGGGACAGGGATTCCCTACGAGCAGTACTTC.

This clone was found once. CDR3 loop: CASTVRGQDGYTF. The CDR3 coding sequence is TGTGCCAGCACCGTCAGGGGGCAAGATGGCTACACCTTC. The chain combines TRBV12-3 or TRBV12-4 with TRBJ1-2; 8 positions match TRBD1. V shed 7 bases and J 6 bases; nucleotides not matched to a gene: 7. The CDR3 loop spans 13 amino acids.

This clone was seen a single time. The CDR3 DNA follows: TGCGCCAGCAGCTTGCACCAGATGAACACTGAAGCTTTCTTT. Translated: CASSLHQMNTEAFF. The rearrangement uses TRBV5-1 and TRBJ1-1, with D unclear. Germline values: CDR1 SGHRS, CDR2 YFSETQ. The CDR3 is 14 residues long. V was cut by 1 base and J by 0 bases, with 7 bases left in between.

In the case of this clone: Other DNA sequences of this sample code for an identical CDR3. The CDR3 region has the DNA TGCGCCAGCAGCTTGGCCGGCGGCTACACTGAAGCTTTCTTT. Translated, it gives CASSLAGGYTEAFF. The chain recombines TRBV5-1 with TRBJ1-1; D is uncertain. Germline V gene sequence: CDR1 SGHRS, CDR2 YFSETQ. The CDR3 is made up of 14 amino acids. V lost 0 bases, J lost 3 bases, and 9 bases lay in between.

The V call is TRBV5-1, the J call TRBJ2-3; 10 bases fit TRBD2. The trim removed 0 bases at V and 0 bases at J, leaving 7 bases unmatched. Looked up from germline, CDR1 is SGHRS and CDR2 is YFSETQ. CDR3 length: 18 residues. CDR3 DNA: TGCGCCAGCAGCTTGGATTGGGGTAGCGGGGGGAGCACAGATACGCAGTATTTT. Translation gives CASSLDWGSGGSTDTQYF.

V is TRBV6-5 and J is TRBJ1-3; 9 bases match TRBD1. The length of the CDR3 is 15 residues. V trimming: 6 bases; J trimming: 2 bases; junction bases outside the gene matches: 5. Per germline, CDR1 MNHEY and CDR2 SVGAGI. The CDR3 loop reads CASSDGQGTGNTIYF. The CDR3 region has the DNA TGTGCCAGCAGCGACGGACAGGGGACTGGAAACACCATATATTTT.

The chain joins TRBV2 to TRBJ1-1, with D possibly TRBD1 on 5 matching bases. The CDR3 is made up of 14 amino acids. The germline CDR1 and CDR2 sequences are SNHLY and FYNNEI. The ends were cut back, 2 bases at V and 3 bases at J, with 10 bases in the middle. CDR3 residues: CASSEMVGDTEAFF. Here the CDR3 DNA reads TGTGCCAGCAGTGAAATGGTAGGGGACACTGAAGCTTTCTTT.

The chain employs TRBV29-1 and TRBJ2-2; the D gene is possibly TRBD1 (6 bases). V lost 6 bases and J 5 bases, leaving 16 bases between the germline ends. The germline V gene encodes CDR1 SQVTM and CDR2 ANQGSEA. The CDR3 extends over 14 amino acids. CDR3 residues: CSVGNRASTGELFF. CDR3 sequence (DNA): TGCAGCGTAGGGAACAGGGCCTCTACCGGGGAGCTGTTTTTT.

This chain links TRBV5-3 with TRBJ1-4, with TRBD1 as a possible D gene (6 bases). TRBV5-3 is identified as an open reading frame with a role that is uncertain. The CDR3 is 16 residues long. The V gene lost 3 bases and the J gene lost 1 base, with 13 bases spanning the gap. The CDR3: CARSCRQVKTNEKLFF. CDR3 in DNA: TGTGCCAGAAGCTGCCGACAGGTTAAAACTAATGAAAAACTGTTTTTT.

This clone occurred once. V is TRBV12-3 or TRBV12-4 and J is TRBJ1-2; no reliable D call. V was clipped by 6 bases and J by 10 bases, with 18 bases between them. The CDR3 is made up of 13 amino acids. The CDR3 DNA sequence: TGTGCCAGCAGCCCGGGCCTCAGCCGGGACTACACCTTC. Translating it yields CASSPGLSRDYTF.

The V call is TRBV2, the J call TRBJ1-6; D call uncertain. This CDR3 spans 12 amino acids. The germline V gene has CDR1 SNHLY and CDR2 FYNNEI. Trimming took 5 bases from V and 14 from J, leaving 13 bases between them. CDR3 sequence reads: CASSFLPLSLHF. The CDR3 DNA reads as TGTGCCAGCAGTTTTCTTCCCTTATCCCTCCACTTT.

The gene calls are TRBV19 and TRBJ2-3; 8 nucleotides line up with TRBD2. This CDR3 contains 14 residues. Germline CDR1 LNHDA, CDR2 SQIVND (reference sequence). Trimming cost V 5 bases and J 4 bases; bases outside gene matches: 5. CDR3 in amino acids: CASSSLAGSDTQYF. The CDR3 DNA follows: TGTGCCAGTAGTTCCTTAGCGGGGTCAGATACGCAGTATTTT.

This sequence joins TRBV18 and TRBJ2-3; possibly TRBD2 for D (5 bases). V lost 3 bases and J lost 1, with 8 bases in between. The CDR3 is made up of 14 amino acids. The germline V gene has CDR1 KGHSH and CDR2 LQKENI. For the CDR3, the DNA is TGTGCCAGCTCACCTTTGGAGGGCACAGATACGCAGTATTTT. Its protein is CASSPLEGTDTQYF.

CDR3 amino acids: CSVEKDREGEQYF. The CDR3 nucleotides are TGCAGCGTTGAAAAGGACAGGGAGGGCGAGCAGTACTTC. The V gene is TRBV29-1, the J gene TRBJ2-7, with TRBD1 as a possible D gene (8 bases). V lost 2 bases and J 6 bases, leaving 14 bases between the germline ends. The germline CDR1 and CDR2 sequences are SQVTM and ANQGSEA. CDR3 length: 13 residues.